These 31 T cell receptor beta chains came from one sample sequenced in a study of blood T cells in healthy people across ages. A second PCR of roughly 7 to 11 cycles used a sample-barcoded 5' primer and a J-beta primer mix. TCRdb recomputed calls from the 5' RACE reads with MiXCR, one row per CDR3 protein. Found here are about 1.6 million distinct CDR3 sequences, approximately 32% of them singletons; the top ten hold about 11%. The sequencing input was blood. Source of these receptors: a woman aged 25 to 39 in good health.

This clonotype appeared a few times. The V call is TRBV5-4, the J call TRBJ2-3; TRBD2 matches 8 bases. V gave up 5 bases and J gave up 3 bases; unmatched junction bases: 5. The CDR3 is 14 amino acids. CDR1 is SGHNT, CDR2 YYREEE, per germline (reference sequence). CDR3 amino acids: CASRISGATDTQYF. The CDR3 nucleotides are TGTGCCAGCAGGATTAGCGGGGCAACAGATACGCAGTATTTT.

As for this clonotype: One end of the junction fails to match germline, which may point to a read error. The chain links TRBV7-8 to TRBJ2-6; 8 bases are shared with TRBD1. CDR3 length equals 19 residues. CDR1 SGHVS and CDR2 FQNEAQ come from the germline V gene. CDR3 residues: CASSLRPGQDGPGANVPTF. As DNA, the CDR3 is TGTGCCAGCAGCTTACGTCCGGGACAGGACGGCCCTGGGGCCAACGTCCCGACTTTC.

V and J are TRBV6-1 and TRBJ2-1, with a possible D match to TRBD2 (5 bases). Germline V gives CDR1 MNHNS, CDR2 SASEGT. This CDR3 region has 15 residues. Trimming pared 5 bases from V and 5 bases from J, leaving 16 bases between. CDR3 nucleotides: TGTGCCAGCAGTCAACTAGTGGGGTCCAACAATGAGCAGTTCTTC. Translation: CASSQLVGSNNEQFF.

This sequence joins TRBV30 and TRBJ2-7; 9 nucleotides match TRBD2. CDR3 size: 15 residues. The germline V gene encodes CDR1 GTSNPN and CDR2 SVGIG (reference sequence). Trimming took 2 bases from V and 10 from J; bases not matched to a gene: 15. CDR3 residues: CAWSSSGVLKVAQYF. In nucleotides, the CDR3 is TGTGCCTGGAGTTCTAGCGGGGTTTTGAAAGTGGCCCAGTACTTC.

This clonotype was detected a few times. The CDR3 DNA reads TGCGCCAGCAGCCACCGACAGGGCGTTGACACTGAAGCTTTCTTT. It codes for CASSHRQGVDTEAFF. The chain couples TRBV4-1 to TRBJ1-1; 7 bases agree with TRBD1. J gave up 3 bases and V 3 bases, and 7 bases lay outside the gene matches. The CDR3 totals 15 residues. Germline loops: CDR1 MGHRA, CDR2 YSYEKL.

This chain links TRBV5-1 with TRBJ2-2; D remains ambiguous. The germline CDR1 and CDR2 sequences are SGHRS and YFSETQ. The V end lost 0 bases, the J end lost 3 bases, and 9 bases lay between the germline ends. The CDR3 spans 15 residues. DNA of the CDR3: TGCGCCAGCAGCTTGGCCGAGCCCCACACCGGGGAGCTGTTTTTT. Protein sequence: CASSLAEPHTGELFF.

This clonotype was recorded at least ten times. V is TRBV6-2 or TRBV6-3 and J is TRBJ2-3; no clear D. The germline gives CDR1 MNHEY, CDR2 SVGEGT. The germline V and J ends were trimmed by 5 bases and 3 bases, with 12 bases remaining between them. The CDR3 length is 14 residues. CDR3 loop: CASSPLIITDTQYF. CDR3 DNA: TGTGCCAGCAGTCCGCTAATCATAACAGATACGCAGTATTTT.

The DNA of the CDR3 is TGCAGTGCTATTCCTAGGCCTCCTTACAATGAGCAGTACTTC. This translates into CSAIPRPPYNEQYF. J is TRBJ2-7 and V is TRBV20-1; D is ambiguous. Germline CDR1 reads DFQATT; CDR2 reads SNEGSKA (reference sequence). This CDR3 region has 14 residues. Trimming removed 4 bases from V and 7 bases from J, with 20 bases in between.

This clonotype was seen a handful of times. This rearrangement joins TRBV20-1 to TRBJ2-7, with TRBD1 matching 8 bases. Germline trimming cut 5 bases from V and 3 bases from J; bases unmatched to any gene: 6. This CDR3 contains 13 residues. The germline CDR1 and CDR2 sequences are DFQATT and SNEGSKA (reference sequence). The CDR3 is CSAGQGLFYEQYF. The CDR3 DNA follows: TGCAGTGCTGGACAGGGTCTCTTCTACGAGCAGTACTTC.

This clonotype has more than one count but fewer than ten. The rearrangement uses TRBV7-9 and TRBJ2-5; D is unresolved. CDR3 length equals 15 residues. In germline, CDR1 is SEHNR, CDR2 FQNEAQ (reference sequence). Between the trimmed V and J ends, which lost 3 bases and 0 bases, there was a span of 11 bases. The CDR3 nucleotides are TGTGCCAGCAGCTTCGTCAATGAGTACCAAGAGACCCAGTACTTC. It translates to CASSFVNEYQETQYF.

V is TRBV4-1 and J is TRBJ2-4; D is unresolved. The J call may be wrong; the DNA end is better matched by TRBJ2-7. This CDR3 contains 15 residues. Germline-derived CDR1 and CDR2 are MGHRA and YSYEKL. The CDR3 reads CASSQNAAWGNEQYF. DNA for the CDR3: TGCGCCAGCAGCCAAAATGCCGCCTGGGGTAACGAGCAGTACTTC.

The chain carries TRBV3-1 and TRBJ2-7; D remains unclear. Per the germline V gene, CDR1 is LGHDT and CDR2 is YNNKEL (reference sequence). The CDR3 is 14 residues long. The V end was cut by 0 bases, the J end by 2 bases, with 8 bases between. As DNA, the CDR3 is TGTGCCAGCAGCCAAGATACCGGGCCCTACGAGCAGTACTTC. This translates into CASSQDTGPYEQYF.

As to this clonotype: Since a much larger clone is just one base distant, this may be a read error. The CDR3, as DNA: TGTGCCAGCAGTGAGCGCCCCGCCGGCAATCAGCCCCGGCATTTT. This gives the protein CASSERPAGNQPRHF. The chain uses TRBV6-1 and TRBJ1-5; D gene unclear. The CDR3 is made up of 15 amino acids. The germline V gene encodes CDR1 MNHNS and CDR2 SASEGT.

This sequence joins TRBV6-5 and TRBJ1-1; no firm D call. Trimming took 4 bases from V and 4 from J, leaving 16 bases between them. Germline V gene data show CDR1 as MNHEY and CDR2 as SVGAGI. CDR3 length equals 15 residues. The CDR3 DNA is TGTGCCAGCAGTTCCCGAGGTGGGATGAGCACTGAAGCTTTCTTT. Its translation is CASSSRGGMSTEAFF.

This chain connects TRBV9 to TRBJ2-5; D is unresolved. Germline assignment: CDR1 SGDLS and CDR2 YYNGEE. CDR3 size: 13 residues. V lost 0 bases to trimming and J lost 11 bases, with 14 bases between them. CDR3 sequence reads: CASSVGLLHEQYF. CDR3 DNA sequence: TGTGCCAGCAGCGTAGGGCTCCTCCATGAGCAGTACTTC.

This sequence joins TRBV6-1 and TRBJ1-2; unclear D gene. There are 16 residues in the CDR3. The germline V and J ends were trimmed by 3 bases and 2 bases, with 16 bases remaining between them. The germline gives CDR1 MNHNS, CDR2 SASEGT. The CDR3 nucleotides read TGTGCCAGCAGTGATAAGAAAGTTGTCGTAAACTATGGCTACACCTTC. It translates to CASSDKKVVVNYGYTF.

This chain links TRBV4-1 with TRBJ2-1; possibly TRBD1 for D (6 bases). Germline CDR1 MGHRA, CDR2 YSYEKL. With 1 base removed from V and 10 bases from J, the gap between germline ends came to 17 bases. The CDR3 extends over 15 amino acids. The CDR3 DNA is TGCGCCAGCAGCCAAGGTCCAGGCCAGGGGTTGGAGCAGTTCTTC. Encoded protein: CASSQGPGQGLEQFF.

The chain joins TRBV12-3 or TRBV12-4 to TRBJ1-1, with 7 nucleotides matching TRBD1. Germline trimming cut 2 bases from V and 6 bases from J; bases unmatched to any gene: 9. There are 15 residues in the CDR3. The CDR3 sequence is CASSLSQGRLSEAFF. The DNA of the CDR3 is TGTGCCAGCAGTTTATCACAGGGGAGGCTATCTGAAGCTTTCTTT.

The chain uses TRBV4-1 and TRBJ1-1, with D maybe TRBD1 (5 bases). The germline gives CDR1 MGHRA, CDR2 YSYEKL. V was shortened by 4 bases and J by 6 bases, with 18 bases between the two germline ends. This CDR3 region has 15 residues. CDR3 nucleotide sequence: TGCGCCAGCAGCCGAAGCGGGGCCGGAGCGTCTGAAGCTTTCTTT. Its translation: CASSRSGAGASEAFF.

This clonotype was seen a few times. The genes are TRBV30 and TRBJ2-7, with D perhaps TRBD2 (5 bases). Germline V gene data show CDR1 as GTSNPN and CDR2 as SVGIG (reference sequence). This CDR3 is built from 12 residues. V was pared by 0 bases and J by 5 bases, with 8 bases between. The CDR3 DNA is TGTGCCTGGAGTGTACTAGGGAACGAGCAGTACTTC. It codes for CAWSVLGNEQYF.

Of note for this clonotype: This clone may be a read error of a much larger clone one base away. The V call is TRBV20-1, the J call TRBJ2-7; 9 nucleotides align to TRBD2. Looked up from germline, CDR1 is DFQATT and CDR2 is SNEGSKA (reference sequence). This CDR3 is 14 amino acids long. The trim removed 1 base at V and 3 bases at J, leaving 4 bases unmatched. In DNA form, the CDR3 reads TGCAGTGCTAGAGGTGAGACTAGCGGCTACGAGCAGTACTTC. This sequence encodes CSARGETSGYEQYF.

This clonotype was counted a few times. The rearrangement links TRBV28 to TRBJ1-2; a weak D match, TRBD1 (5 bases). Germline assignment: CDR1 MDHEN and CDR2 SYDVKM. The CDR3 consists of 14 residues. V lost 9 bases, J lost 4 bases, and 18 bases lay in between. The CDR3 here is CASKYSSGSYGYTF. CDR3 nucleotide sequence: TGTGCCAGTAAATATTCATCAGGGTCCTATGGCTACACCTTC.

This chain connects TRBV27 to TRBJ2-5; possible D gene TRBD1, 5 bases. Germline V gives CDR1 MNHEY, CDR2 SMNVEV (reference sequence). CDR3 size: 15 residues. V was cut by 2 bases and J by 4 bases, with 14 bases left in between. CDR3 DNA sequence: TGTGCCAGCAGTTTAGCCCCCCAGGGCTTAGAGACCCAGTACTTC. It codes for CASSLAPQGLETQYF.

This clonotype was observed a single time. The chain links TRBV30 to TRBJ1-3; D remains unclear. This CDR3 comprises 13 residues. Per germline, CDR1 GTSNPN and CDR2 SVGIG (reference sequence). The ends were cut back, 4 bases at V and 4 bases at J, with 11 bases in the middle. The CDR3 DNA reads TGTGCCTGGAAAGTAAGGCCCGGAAACACCATATATTTT. It codes for CAWKVRPGNTIYF.

The table lists this clonotype with a few counts. The chain combines TRBV6-2 or TRBV6-3 with TRBJ1-1; D not certain. V lost 10 bases to trimming and J lost 4 bases, with 10 bases between them. Germline CDR1 MNHEY, CDR2 SVGEGT. The CDR3 loop spans 11 amino acids. CDR3 DNA: TGTGCCACCAGAACGGGCACTGAAGCTTTCTTT. Translating gives CATRTGTEAFF.

The J gene is TRBJ2-1, the V gene TRBV13; the match to TRBD2 covers 10 bases. Per the germline V gene, CDR1 is PRHDT and CDR2 is FYEKMQ (reference sequence). The length of the CDR3 is 15 residues. With 7 bases clipped from V and 4 bases from J, the junction kept 7 bases outside the gene matches. CDR3 protein: CASKGRTSGYNEQFF. The CDR3 DNA follows: TGTGCCAGCAAGGGACGGACTAGCGGATACAATGAGCAGTTCTTC.

The genes are TRBV5-1 and TRBJ2-3; D unclear. CDR3 length equals 14 residues. Germline V CDR1 and CDR2: SGHRS, YFSETQ. V gave up 4 bases and J gave up 0 bases, with 9 bases separating them. CDR3: CASSTGRSTDTQYF. CDR3 nucleotide sequence: TGCGCCAGCAGCACCGGACGAAGCACAGATACGCAGTATTTT.

The chain combines TRBV15 with TRBJ2-2; D is unclear. This CDR3 has 10 amino acids. V was trimmed by 8 bases and J by 5 bases, leaving 3 bases between them. The germline V gene has CDR1 LNHNV and CDR2 YYDKDF (reference sequence). In DNA form, the CDR3 reads TGTGCCACCGTTACCGGGGAGCTGTTTTTT. Translation: CATVTGELFF.

As concerns this clonotype: This may be a read error: a much more frequent sequence differs by one nucleotide. J is TRBJ1-2 and V is TRBV6-2 or TRBV6-3, with D possibly TRBD1 on 6 matching bases. This CDR3 has 14 amino acids. Germline loops: CDR1 MNHEY, CDR2 SVGEGT. This CDR3 is CASRSGQWNYGCTF. CDR3 bases: TGTGCCAGCAGATCGGGACAATGGAACTATGGCTGCACCTTC.

The CDR3 DNA reads as TGTGCCAGCAGTTCCCCGATGGGTGGCTACACCTTC. This sequence encodes CASSSPMGGYTF. The V call is TRBV27, the J call TRBJ1-2; D not resolved. V was shortened by 4 bases and J by 7 bases, with 10 bases between the two germline ends. CDR3 length: 12 residues. Germline V gene lookup returns CDR1 MNHEY and CDR2 SMNVEV (reference sequence).

This clonotype was observed a few times. The chain recombines TRBV7-9 with TRBJ1-1, with 8 bases aligning to TRBD1. The CDR3 loop spans 15 amino acids. J lost 6 bases, V lost 5 bases, and 11 bases had no gene match. The germline CDR1 and CDR2 sequences are SEHNR and FQNEAQ (reference sequence). CDR3 bases: TGTGCCAGCAGCGCAGTACAGGGGGGCGGCGCTGAAGCTTTCTTT. Amino acids: CASSAVQGGGAEAFF.